This T cell receptor (beta chain) came from a study of cytomegalovirus exposure and HLA in healthy donors. 13 Jbeta primers and 60 Vbeta primers were used for the PCR. TCRdb keeps only in-frame clones here, not all; method: immunoSEQ multiplex PCR. The repertoire has 85,000 to 130,000 clones, about a tenth of them found once; the top ten carry less than 6%. As regards this clone: Its antigen is unknown.

Notes on the study in general: The study found most TCR sequences rare, yet found some public TCRs in many donors.

The clonotype comes from a man aged 35 to 55 in good health and CMV-seropositive. Specimen: PBMCs.

CDR3 bases: TGTGCCAGCAGTTCGCCGGGACAGGGGGCGGACGAGCAGTACTTC. This gives the protein CASSSPGQGADEQYF. The chain couples TRBV6-5 to TRBJ2-7; 12 bases agree with TRBD1. Germline V gene lookup returns CDR1 MNHEY and CDR2 SVGAGI. Trimming took 4 bases from V and 5 from J; bases not matched to a gene: 6. The CDR3 loop spans 15 amino acids.